One sample yielded the 14 T cell receptor beta chains listed below, sequenced in a study of cytomegalovirus exposure and HLA in healthy donors. Use of 60 Vbeta and 13 Jbeta primers characterized the PCR. The assay was immunoSEQ multiplex PCR, and TCRdb's table has in-frame clones only and misses some. This sample's clone table lists some 82,000 clones. Sample: PBMCs. Receptors originate from a woman aged 25 to 45 in good health and CMV-seronegative.

The chain links TRBV27 to TRBJ2-2; 9 bases fit TRBD2. V lost 7 bases to trimming and J lost 6 bases; unmatched junction nucleotides: 6. The germline CDR1 and CDR2 sequences are MNHEY and SMNVEV (reference sequence). The CDR3 is 14 residues long. Here the CDR3 reads CASTAGGRAGELFF. The CDR3 nucleotides read TGTGCCAGCACCGCGGGGGGGCGGGCCGGGGAGCTGTTTTTT.

The V call is TRBV10-3, the J call TRBJ1-1; perhaps TRBD1 as D (6 bases). CDR1 and CDR2 (germline): ENHRY, SYGVKD. The CDR3 runs to 17 residues. V shed 4 bases and J shed 1 base, with 19 bases lying between them. In nucleotides, the CDR3 is TGTGCCATCAGTGCCAATATGGGGGCGGATAAGAACACTGAAGCTTTCTTT. Translated, it gives CAISANMGADKNTEAFF.

J is TRBJ1-1 and V is TRBV18, with 8 bases aligning to TRBD1. Unmatched junction bases numbered 1, after V lost 1 base and J lost 0 bases. Germline V CDR1 and CDR2: KGHSH, LQKENI. This CDR3 contains 15 residues. CDR3 sequence reads: CASSPRTGLNTEAFF. The CDR3 DNA reads TGTGCCAGCTCACCACGGACAGGGTTGAACACTGAAGCTTTCTTT.

The chain joins TRBV30 to TRBJ1-1; possibly TRBD1 for D (6 bases). The CDR3 is made up of 15 amino acids. Germline assignment: CDR1 GTSNPN and CDR2 SVGIG (reference sequence). Trimming stripped 1 base from V and 4 bases from J, with 16 bases between. The CDR3 DNA is TGTGCCTGGAGTGACTCCAGGGGCGGTAGCACTGAAGCTTTCTTT. Its protein product is CAWSDSRGGSTEAFF.

The genes are TRBV4-2 and TRBJ1-1; D is unclear. CDR1 is LGHNA, CDR2 YNFKEQ, per germline. V lost 1 base and J lost 4, with 13 bases in between. The CDR3 runs 15 residues. CDR3 amino acids: CASSQVRGEGTEAFF. The CDR3 DNA reads as TGTGCCAGCAGCCAAGTTCGGGGAGAGGGCACTGAAGCTTTCTTT.

The J gene is TRBJ2-1, the V gene TRBV11-2, with D unresolved. The CDR3 runs to 13 residues. Trimming stripped 1 base from V and 5 bases from J, with 6 bases between. CDR1 is SGHAT and CDR2 is FQNNGV in the germline V gene. CDR3 DNA sequence: TGTGCCAGCAGCTTAGTACTACACAATGAGCAGTTCTTC. Protein product: CASSLVLHNEQFF.

CDR3 bases: TGTGCCTGGAGTGCGGGGCTAGCGGGAATCGGAGAGCAGTTCTTC. Amino acid sequence: CAWSAGLAGIGEQFF. The rearrangement links TRBV30 to TRBJ2-1; TRBD2 matches 9 bases. V shed 1 base, J shed 10 bases, and the junction held 11 bases outside the gene matches. This CDR3 spans 15 amino acids. Germline V lookup: CDR1 GTSNPN, CDR2 SVGIG (reference sequence).

The chain carries TRBV28 and TRBJ2-7; 8 bases match TRBD1. CDR3 length: 14 amino acids. Per germline, CDR1 MDHEN and CDR2 SYDVKM. The V gene end was trimmed by 1 base and the J gene end by 5 bases; junction bases not matched to a gene: 4. DNA for the CDR3: TGTGCCAGCAGTTTATTGGACAGGGTCCACGAGCAGTACTTC. It translates to CASSLLDRVHEQYF.

CDR3 protein: CASSSLAGGSTQYF. The CDR3 bases are TGTGCCAGCAGCTCCTTAGCGGGGGGAAGTACGCAGTATTTT. The V gene is TRBV7-9, the J gene TRBJ2-3; 10 positions agree with TRBD2. Trimming cost V 4 bases and J 8 bases; bases outside gene matches: 6. CDR3 length: 14 amino acids. Germline-derived CDR1 and CDR2 are SEHNR and FQNEAQ (reference sequence).

The rearrangement uses TRBV7-9 and TRBJ1-5; D is possibly TRBD1 (5 bases). CDR1 and CDR2 from the germline V gene are SEHNR and FQNEAQ (reference sequence). The CDR3 sequence is 12 residues long. The ends were cut back, 5 bases at V and 4 bases at J, with 6 bases in the middle. The CDR3: CASSQGNQPQHF. As DNA, the CDR3 is TGTGCCAGCAGCCAGGGTAATCAGCCCCAGCATTTT. Drawing the rest from reference TRBV7-9 and TRBJ1-5, the complete variable domain is DTGVSQNPRHKITKRGQNVTFRCDPISEHNRLYWYRQTLGQGPEFLTYFQNEAQLEKSRLLSDRFSAERPKGSFSTLEIQRTEQGDSAMYLCASSQGNQPQHFGDGTRLSIL.

The CDR3 nucleotides read TGTGCCAGCAGCTTACTGCTGGCTACCCAGTACTTC. It is translated as CASSLLLATQYF. The chain couples TRBV7-9 to TRBJ2-5; the D is unclear. The CDR3 loop spans 12 amino acids. V lost 2 bases and J lost 8, with 9 bases in between. Germline CDR1 SEHNR, CDR2 FQNEAQ (reference sequence).

The chain uses TRBV5-1 and TRBJ1-1, with D perhaps matching TRBD1 (5 bases). Germline-derived CDR1 and CDR2 are SGHRS and YFSETQ. Trimming removed 0 bases from V and 8 bases from J, with 11 bases in between. The CDR3 runs 13 residues. For the CDR3, the DNA is TGCGCCAGCAGCTTGGCCACAGGTCAAGAAGCTTTCTTT. Protein product: CASSLATGQEAFF.

Comments on this clone: Different DNA sequences within this sample yield the same CDR3. V and J are TRBV6-5 and TRBJ1-5; TRBD1 matches at 7 bases. V dropped 5 bases and J dropped 7; count of bases not matched to a gene: 8. Germline values: CDR1 MNHEY, CDR2 SVGAGI. The CDR3 length is 14 residues. The CDR3: CASSQTGQGQPQHF. CDR3 in DNA: TGTGCCAGCAGTCAGACAGGGCAGGGGCAGCCCCAGCATTTT.

The chain recombines TRBV7-2 with TRBJ2-1; D not certain. V was shortened by 1 base and J by 6 bases, with 7 bases between the two germline ends. This CDR3 is built from 13 residues. The germline V gene has CDR1 SGHTA and CDR2 FQGNSA. The chain's CDR3 is CASSLGPGNEQFF. In nucleotides, the CDR3 is TGTGCCAGCAGCTTAGGCCCAGGCAATGAGCAGTTCTTC.